This TCR beta chain was documented in a study of cytomegalovirus exposure and HLA in healthy donors. Study findings and constraints: A missense DCLRE1C variant was associated with V- and J-gene trimming of TCR beta chains in a later analysis, and an independent cohort replicated the association. Confirmation in vitro established that a few CMV-associated chains were specific for CMV antigens. Most TCR beta V segments were productive about 87% or about 30% of the time in an earlier analysis.

PCR involved 60 Vbeta and 13 Jbeta primers. Clones were sequenced by immunoSEQ multiplex PCR, and TCRdb holds only the in-frame ones, with some missing. The sample records 150,000 to 180,000 clones, roughly 83% being singletons. This clone was found a few times. The antigen is undetermined. Germline-derived CDR1 and CDR2 are WNHNN and SYGVQD (reference sequence). The germline V and J ends were trimmed by 0 bases and 6 bases, with 11 bases remaining between them. The CDR3 has 14 residues. What was sequenced was PBMCs. The sequence derives from a man younger than 45 in good health and CMV-seropositive. This chain joins TRBV10-1 and TRBJ1-1; possible D gene TRBD1, 5 bases. The CDR3 DNA reads as TGCGCCAGCAGTGAGTCGAGTGGAGGGGCTGAAGCTTTCTTT. Translated: CASSESSGGAEAFF.